The rows below give T cell receptor beta chains drawn from one sample of a study of T cell responses to AZD1222 COVID-19 vaccine. Method: immunoSEQ multiplex PCR; TCRdb's copy keeps in-frame clones and lacks some. This table has fewer than 300,000 clones, approximately 95% appearing once. Sequenced here: peripheral blood, sampled on day 0 of AZD1222 vaccination. The receptors were gathered from an adult in good health. Both conserved end residues are part of each CDR3. A D gene is named only where the DNA matches it firmly. Rows give clone size only sometimes, using once, few, many, or a class for an expanded clone.

len	d_gene	v_gene	j_gene	abundance	CDR3aa	CDR3nt
15	TRBD1	TRBV19	TRBJ2-2	-	CASSIEGQGTGELFF	TGTGCCAGTAGTATCGAGGGACAGGGCACCGGGGAGCTGTTTTTT
14	-	TRBV3-1/TRBV3-2	TRBJ2-3	-	CASSQGLQTDTQYF	TGTGCCAGCAGCCAGGGACTCCAAACAGATACGCAGTATTTT
15	TRBD1	TRBV10-3	TRBJ1-6	-	CAISPRDRDNSPLHF	TGTGCCATCAGCCCAAGGGACAGGGACAATTCACCCCTCCACTTT
12	-	TRBV7-9	TRBJ1-5	-	CASSLINQPQHF	TGTGCCAGCAGCCTAATCAATCAGCCCCAGCATTTT
11	-	TRBV6-5	TRBJ2-1	-	CATSGHNEQFF	TGTGCCACCTCAGGCCACAATGAGCAGTTCTTC
15	-	TRBV11-2	TRBJ2-6	-	CASSLEGPGANVLTF	TGTGCCAGCAGCTTAGAGGGACCCGGGGCCAACGTCCTGACTTTC
16	-	TRBV19	TRBJ1-1	-	CASSIRGGRLNTEAFF	TGTGCCAGTAGTATCCGGGGGGGTCGATTGAACACTGAAGCTTTCTTT
15	-	TRBV6-5	TRBJ2-7	-	CASSPPGDGTYEQYF	TGTGCCAGCAGTCCCCCGGGGGACGGGACCTACGAGCAGTACTTC
13	-	TRBV5-1	TRBJ2-5	-	CASSPTVEETQYF	TGCGCCAGCAGCCCGACCGTCGAAGAGACCCAGTACTTC
13	-	TRBV2	TRBJ2-3	-	CASSARLGDTQYF	TGTGCCAGCAGTGCCCGGTTAGGGGATACGCAGTATTTT
15	-	TRBV19	TRBJ1-2	once	CASSIAAGMNYGYTF	TGTGCCAGTAGTATAGCAGCGGGAATGAACTATGGCTACACCTTC
12	TRBD1	TRBV10-3	TRBJ1-1	once	CAAQGEYTEAFF	TGTGCCGCACAGGGGGAGTACACTGAAGCTTTCTTT
16	TRBD2	TRBV19	TRBJ2-4	-	CASSIRRGGEGYIQYF	TGTGCCAGTAGTATCCGGCGGGGGGGCGAGGGTTACATTCAGTACTTC
15	-	TRBV5-4	TRBJ2-7	-	CASSLRGGTPSEQYF	TGTGCCAGCAGCCTCAGAGGGGGGACACCGAGCGAGCAGTACTTC
16	-	TRBV6-2/TRBV6-3	TRBJ2-1	-	CASSGWRPGSYNEQFF	TGTGCCAGCAGTGGGTGGCGGCCAGGCTCCTACAATGAGCAGTTCTTC
13	TRBD1	TRBV2	TRBJ1-5	-	CASNRGSNQPQHF	TGTGCCAGCAACAGGGGGAGCAATCAGCCCCAGCATTTT
17	-	TRBV28	TRBJ1-1	-	CASSSLGGGTPPAGAFF	TGTGCCAGCAGTTCCCTCGGGGGAGGGACCCCGCCAGCGGGAGCTTTCTTT
17	-	TRBV5-8	TRBJ2-1	-	CASSLVQGSPSYNEQFF	TGTGCCAGCAGCTTGGTCCAGGGAAGTCCCTCCTACAATGAGCAGTTCTTC
12	-	TRBV12-3/TRBV12-4	TRBJ1-1	-	CASSLENTEAFF	TGTGCCAGCAGTTTAGAGAACACTGAAGCTTTCTTT
16	TRBD2	TRBV3-1/TRBV3-2	TRBJ2-7	-	CASSLGLAGISYEQYF	TGTGCCAGCAGCCTCGGACTAGCGGGTATCTCCTACGAGCAGTACTTC
12	-	TRBV28	TRBJ1-1	-	CASSQVSTEAFF	TGTGCCAGCAGCCAGGTGAGCACTGAAGCTTTCTTT
15	-	TRBV9	TRBJ1-5	-	CASSPHHSSNQPQHF	TGTGCCAGCAGCCCCCATCACAGCAGCAATCAGCCCCAGCATTTT
15	-	TRBV15	TRBJ1-2	-	CATSREGPVGKGYTF	TGTGCCACCAGCAGAGAGGGGCCAGTCGGGAAAGGCTACACCTTC
16	TRBD2	TRBV7-3	TRBJ2-7	-	CASSQGSGTSDYEQYF	TGTGCCAGCAGCCAAGGGTCCGGGACTAGTGACTACGAGCAGTACTTC
12	-	TRBV28	TRBJ1-5	-	CASSLTGQPQHF	TGTGCCAGCAGTTTAACGGGACAGCCCCAGCATTTT
12	TRBD1	TRBV29-1	TRBJ1-1	-	CSVNRGATEAFF	TGCAGCGTCAACAGGGGAGCGACTGAAGCTTTCTTT
16	TRBD1	TRBV12-5	TRBJ2-2	once	CASGRGQGTNTGELFF	TGTGCTAGTGGTCGGGGACAGGGGACGAACACCGGGGAGCTGTTTTTT
12	-	TRBV5-1	TRBJ2-1	-	CASSLRGSEQFF	TGCGCCAGCAGCTTAAGGGGGAGTGAGCAGTTCTTC
16	TRBD1	TRBV5-1	TRBJ1-6	-	CASSSKAQGDNSPLHF	TGCGCCAGCAGCTCGAAGGCGCAGGGGGACAATTCACCCCTCCACTTT
14	-	TRBV4-2	TRBJ2-7	-	CASSHGALTYEQYF	TGTGCCAGCAGCCACGGAGCCCTCACCTACGAGCAGTACTTC
14	-	TRBV7-9	TRBJ1-2	-	CASSLYPGNYGYTF	TGTGCCAGCAGCTTATATCCTGGGAACTATGGCTACACCTTC
17	TRBD2	TRBV18	TRBJ2-7	-	CASSPPYGLAGVFEQYF	TGTGCCAGCTCACCTCCATATGGACTAGCGGGAGTTTTCGAGCAGTACTTC
15	-	TRBV28	TRBJ2-5	few	CASRRQVVLEETQYF	TGTGCCAGCAGGCGACAGGTGGTTTTAGAAGAGACCCAGTACTTC
13	TRBD1	TRBV5-1	TRBJ2-7	-	CASGTGAGYEQYF	TGCGCCAGCGGCACAGGGGCCGGCTACGAGCAGTACTTC
13	-	TRBV28	TRBJ1-2	-	CASSLRRKYGYTF	TGTGCCAGCAGTTTACGGCGGAAGTATGGCTACACCTTC
14	TRBD1	TRBV9	TRBJ1-2	-	CASSVGQGPYGYTF	TGTGCCAGCAGCGTGGGACAGGGTCCCTATGGCTACACCTTC
12	-	TRBV7-9	TRBJ2-7	-	CASSPLPYEQYF	TGTGCCAGCAGCCCCCTACCCTACGAGCAGTACTTC
14	-	TRBV19	TRBJ2-1	-	CASTSRSSYNEQFF	TGTGCCAGTACCTCGCGGAGCTCCTACAATGAGCAGTTCTTC
20	-	TRBV1	TRBJ2-1	-	CTSSQDSHPRTSGGSNEQFF	TGCACCAGCAGCCAAGATTCTCATCCGCGCACTAGCGGGGGGAGCAATGAGCAGTTCTTC
15	-	TRBV4-2	TRBJ1-1	-	CASSQEATWNTEAFF	TGTGCCAGCAGCCAAGAAGCGACCTGGAACACTGAAGCTTTCTTT
15	TRBD2	TRBV28	TRBJ2-7	-	CASSTRTSVGLEQYF	TGTGCCAGCAGTACAAGGACTAGCGTAGGGTTGGAGCAGTACTTC
16	TRBD1	TRBV27	TRBJ1-6	-	CASSPAGTGRNSPLHF	TGTGCCAGCAGCCCAGCCGGGACAGGGAGGAATTCACCCCTCCACTTT
16	TRBD1	TRBV5-1	TRBJ1-1	-	CASRFRDRGRDTEAFF	TGCGCCAGCAGATTCCGGGACAGGGGGCGTGACACTGAAGCTTTCTTT
16	TRBD2	TRBV4-3	TRBJ2-3	once	CASSQRTSGNADTQYF	TGCGCCAGCAGCCAACGGACTAGCGGGAATGCAGATACGCAGTATTTT
16	TRBD2	TRBV10-2	TRBJ2-7	-	CASSLATSGYSYEQYF	TGCGCCAGCAGCCTCGCGACTAGCGGCTACTCCTACGAGCAGTACTTC